These 10 T cell receptor beta chains originate from one sample sequenced in a study of blood T cell repertoires in COVID-19. Libraries were prepared by immunoSEQ multiplex PCR; TCRdb keeps only in-frame clonotypes and omits some of them. The data contain under 450,000 clones, around 89% of them singletons. Sequencing was carried out using peripheral blood. Source of these receptors: a woman aged 45-59 years with COVID-19, enrolled during active disease.

The chain joins TRBV18 to TRBJ1-3; the D gene is possibly TRBD1 (5 bases). CDR3 length: 16 amino acids. The ends were cut back, 3 bases at V and 2 bases at J, with 14 bases in the middle. In germline, CDR1 is KGHSH, CDR2 LQKENI. The chain's CDR3 is CASSPTMQGTGNTIYF. CDR3 nucleotides: TGTGCCAGCTCACCGACCATGCAGGGAACTGGAAACACCATATATTTT.

Only one count was recorded for this clone. V usage is TRBV7-9 and J usage is TRBJ2-5, with 7 bases fitting TRBD2. CDR1 and CDR2 (germline): SEHNR, FQNEAQ (reference sequence). The CDR3 is 14 residues long. V lost 5 bases to trimming and J lost 3 bases; unmatched junction nucleotides: 6. This chain's CDR3 is CASSRAGVEETQYF. The CDR3 DNA reads TGTGCCAGCAGCCGCGCGGGGGTTGAAGAGACCCAGTACTTC.

The chain is built from TRBV4-1 and TRBJ2-1; 9 bases align to TRBD2. V lost 3 bases to trimming and J lost 4 bases; unmatched junction nucleotides: 10. This CDR3 spans 17 amino acids. Germline CDR1 reads MGHRA; CDR2 reads YSYEKL. The CDR3 bases are TGCGCCAGCAGCCAGGGAAGAGAAGCGGGGGGTTACAATGAGCAGTTCTTC. Its protein product is CASSQGREAGGYNEQFF.

The chain uses TRBV6-1 and TRBJ2-2; TRBD1 matches at 10 bases. Per the germline V gene, CDR1 is MNHNS and CDR2 is SASEGT. The CDR3 runs to 15 residues. Trimming removed 5 bases from V and 1 base from J; junction bases left unmatched: 1. The CDR3 DNA is TGTGCCAGCAGTTGGACAGGGGGGAACACCGGGGAGCTGTTTTTT. Its translation: CASSWTGGNTGELFF.

Note on this clone: This may be a read error, as it is one base from a much larger clone. This chain joins TRBV7-2 and TRBJ1-1, with D unresolved. Germline CDR1 and CDR2: SGHTA and FQGNSA. This CDR3 has 13 amino acids. Trimming left V 2 bases short and J 0 bases short, with 4 bases between. For the CDR3, the DNA is TGTGCCAGCAGCTTACAGGTGAACACTGAAGCTTTCTTT. It translates to CASSLQVNTEAFF. The whole variable domain, remainder taken from reference TRBV7-2 and TRBJ1-1, is GAGVSQSPSNKVTEKGKDVELRCDPISGHTALYWYRQSLGQGLEFLIYFQGNSAPDKSGLPSDRFSAERTGGSVSTLTIQRTQQEDSAVYLCASSLQVNTEAFFGQGTRLTVV.

The rearrangement uses TRBV30 and TRBJ1-1; D gene unclear. Trimming left V 0 bases short and J 3 bases short, with 8 bases between. Germline V CDR1 and CDR2: GTSNPN, SVGIG (reference sequence). The length of the CDR3 is 13 residues. In DNA form, the CDR3 reads TGTGCCTGGAGTGTACTCATGTACACTGAAGCTTTCTTT. It yields the protein CAWSVLMYTEAFF.

The V and J genes are TRBV5-1 and TRBJ2-2; D unclear. The CDR3 has 16 residues. Between the trimmed V and J ends, which lost 2 bases and 4 bases, there was a span of 15 bases. Germline loops: CDR1 SGHRS, CDR2 YFSETQ. The CDR3 protein is CASSFDWAAFTGELFF. The CDR3 DNA sequence: TGCGCCAGCAGCTTCGATTGGGCAGCCTTCACCGGGGAGCTGTTTTTT.

V usage is TRBV12-3 or TRBV12-4 and J usage is TRBJ1-1; weak D call: TRBD1 (5 bases). The ends were cut back, 3 bases at V and 4 bases at J, with 6 bases in the middle. This CDR3 is built from 12 residues. CDR3 region: CASSFQGTEAFF. The DNA of the CDR3 is TGTGCCAGCAGTTTCCAGGGCACTGAAGCTTTCTTT.

The chain carries TRBV30 and TRBJ1-2; D gene unclear. Deletions cut 3 bases from V and 2 bases from J, with 13 bases between. Germline V gives CDR1 GTSNPN, CDR2 SVGIG (reference sequence). The CDR3 runs 14 residues. DNA of the CDR3: TGTGCCTGGAGCCGGGGAGGACCCAACTATGGCTACACCTTC. Amino acids: CAWSRGGPNYGYTF.

The chain combines TRBV5-6 with TRBJ1-2; D is unresolved. There are 16 residues in the CDR3. V was clipped by 0 bases and J by 4 bases, with 16 bases between them. Germline values: CDR1 SGHDT, CDR2 YYEEEE. CDR3 sequence: CASSLEAVPKSYGYTF. In DNA, the CDR3 is TGTGCCAGCAGCTTGGAGGCGGTCCCCAAGTCCTATGGCTACACCTTC.